The clone carrying this T cell receptor (beta chain) was counted between two and nine times. Its antigen is still unknown. The data derive from a study of beta chain features in type 1 diabetes. Study-level background: Age, gender and cell yields were alike across patients and healthy donors. Cells sorted and examined across all samples totaled 85 million to 130 million.

CDR3 length: 14 amino acids. V gave up 4 bases and J gave up 4 bases; unmatched junction bases: 3. Germline V lookup: CDR1 SGHRS, CDR2 YFSETQ. All of the isolated RNA was reverse transcribed, so expressed TCRB transcripts were sequenced. Profiled with immunoSEQ multiplex PCR; TCRdb holds only in-frame clones, not every one. The table lists about 180,000 clones, 7.5% to 8.5% of them singletons, with under 0.6% in the top ten. Whole-study findings and limits: Shortening of TCRB CDR3s, moderate but significant, appeared in all four CD4+ subsets of Type 1 diabetes patients.

This rearrangement joins TRBV5-1 to TRBJ1-4, with 8 nucleotides matching TRBD1. The sequence was obtained from a man aged 18 to 29 with type 1 diabetes. The sequencing sample was made of central memory CD4+ T cells from blood. The CDR3 region has the DNA TGCGCCAGCAGCCAGGACAGGGTTAATGAAAAACTGTTTTTT. Protein: CASSQDRVNEKLFF.